This T cell receptor beta chain was observed in a study of shared clonotypes between healthy human individuals. V lost 0 bases, J lost 3 bases, and 9 bases lay in between. The CDR3 is made up of 14 amino acids. Germline V CDR1 and CDR2: GTSNPN, SVGIG (reference sequence). Clones were sequenced by immunoSEQ multiplex PCR, and TCRdb holds only the in-frame ones, with some missing. The sample records about 960,000 clones, around 80% being singletons. The sequenced sample consisted of memory CD4+ T cells sorted from blood. Subset noted: CD45RA-negative fraction. This sequence was found in a man aged 18 to 30 in good health. The chain has TRBV30 and TRBJ1-3, with D maybe TRBD1 (5 bases). CDR3 DNA: TGTGCCTGGAGTGTATGGGGGGTTGGAAACACCATATATTTT. This translates into CAWSVWGVGNTIYF.